This TCR beta chain was identified in a study of human versus mouse CDR3 diversity and MHC coevolution. Whole-study context: Each sample yielded about 0.6 x 10^7 to 1.8 x 10^7 valid reads. The study, taken as a whole, reports: iCHAO1 estimated the human TCR beta repertoire at some 1.7 million clonotypes. Among all groups, most of the three human donors showed least clonal inequality. Human CDR3s averaged more deletions and insertions than mouse CDR3s.

Sequencing was performed with immunoSEQ multiplex PCR; in TCRdb, only in-frame clones are kept and a portion is missing. In the table there are roughly 80,000 clones, about nine tenths of which are singletons. A word on this clone: Its antigen is currently unknown.

Germline V lookup: CDR1 SGHRS, CDR2 YFSETQ. The V end lost 0 bases, the J end lost 0 bases, and 13 bases lay between the germline ends. The CDR3 sequence is 17 residues long. The source is a person aged 30 to 69 in good health. What was sequenced was naive CD4+ T cells from blood. Subset here: CD45RO-negative CD62L-positive naive CD4 T cells. This rearrangement joins TRBV5-1 to TRBJ1-3, with D perhaps matching TRBD1 (5 bases). The CDR3 is CASSLAPQGISGNTIYF. CDR3 nucleotide sequence: TGCGCCAGCAGCTTGGCCCCTCAGGGTATCTCTGGAAACACCATATATTTT.